The 3 T cell receptor beta chains below were found in one sample sequenced in a study of T cells in tuberculosis (dated by TCRdb to 2017 to 2018). Library generation was performed with the immunoSEQ multiplex PCR assay. Held by TCRdb, this immuneACCESS table contains in-frame sequences only and omits some clones. Under half of the omission traces to an unresolved V gene where checked; the cause of the rest is unknown. For this sample the table gives about 20,000 clones, of which 75% to 90% were detected only once. The top ten hold roughly 14% of the sample. Source material: PBMCs. These receptor sequences come from a donor aged 10-35 years with latent tuberculosis or without tuberculosis infection.

The rearrangement uses TRBV7-3 and TRBJ2-1, with TRBD2 matching 9 bases. CDR1 and CDR2 from the germline V gene are SGHTA and FQGTGA. With 5 bases clipped from V and 2 bases from J, the junction kept 4 bases outside the gene matches. There are 15 residues in the CDR3. Here the CDR3 DNA reads TGTGCCAGCAGCCCGGGGACTAGCACCTACAATGAGCAGTTCTTC. Translated: CASSPGTSTYNEQFF.

This rearrangement joins TRBV9 to TRBJ2-2; 7 bases map to TRBD2. This CDR3 is 13 amino acids long. Germline assignment: CDR1 SGDLS and CDR2 YYNGEE. The V segment lost 4 bases and the J segment 7 bases; nucleotides outside the gene matches: 4. In nucleotides, the CDR3 is TGTGCCAGCAGCTCGGGGGGAGACGGGGAGCTGTTTTTT. Translation gives CASSSGGDGELFF. Using reference TRBV9 and TRBJ2-2 for the parts outside the CDR3, the full variable domain is DSGVTQTPKHLITATGQRVTLRCSPRSGDLSVYWYQQSLDQGLQFLIQYYNGEERAKGNILERFSAQQFPDLHSELNLSSLELGDSALYFCASSSGGDGELFFGEGSRLTVL.

This chain uses TRBV28 with TRBJ1-1; D unclear. The CDR3 sequence is 14 residues long. The V and J ends lost 7 bases and 3 bases respectively, with 15 bases between them. Germline V CDR1 and CDR2: MDHEN, SYDVKM. The CDR3 nucleotides are TGTGCCAGCACCCGAAAGGGAGATCACACTGAAGCTTTCTTT. This translates into CASTRKGDHTEAFF.